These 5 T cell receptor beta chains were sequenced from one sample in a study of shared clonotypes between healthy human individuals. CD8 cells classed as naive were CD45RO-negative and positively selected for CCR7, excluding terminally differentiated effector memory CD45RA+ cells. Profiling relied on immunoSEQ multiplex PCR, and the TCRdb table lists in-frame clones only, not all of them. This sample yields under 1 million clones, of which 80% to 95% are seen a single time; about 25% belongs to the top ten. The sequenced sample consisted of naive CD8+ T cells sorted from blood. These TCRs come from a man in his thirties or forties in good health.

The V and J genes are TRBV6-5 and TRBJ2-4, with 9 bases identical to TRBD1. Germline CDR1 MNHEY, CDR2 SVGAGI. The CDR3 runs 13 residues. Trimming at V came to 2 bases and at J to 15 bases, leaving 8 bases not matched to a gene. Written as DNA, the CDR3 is TGTGCCAGCAGTTACAGCGGGACAGGGTATCGGTACTTC. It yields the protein CASSYSGTGYRYF.

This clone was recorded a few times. The CDR3 protein is CASSPDGSEAFF. CDR3 nucleotides: TGTGCCAGCAGCCCAGACGGGTCTGAAGCTTTCTTT. V usage is TRBV7-6 and J usage is TRBJ1-1; D unresolved. The CDR3 contains 12 residues. The V and J ends lost 5 bases and 6 bases respectively, with 10 bases between them. Germline values: CDR1 SGHVS, CDR2 FNYEAQ.

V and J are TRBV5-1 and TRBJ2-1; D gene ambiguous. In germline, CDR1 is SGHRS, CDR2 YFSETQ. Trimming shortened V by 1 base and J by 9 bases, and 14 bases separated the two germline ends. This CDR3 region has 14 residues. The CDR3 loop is CASSLRAGSGEQFF. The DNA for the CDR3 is TGCGCCAGCAGCTTGAGGGCTGGCAGTGGTGAGCAGTTCTTC. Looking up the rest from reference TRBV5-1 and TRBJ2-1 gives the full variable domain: KAGVTQTPRYLIKTRGQQVTLSCSPISGHRSVSWYQQTPGQGLQFLFEYFSETQRNKGNFPGRFSGRQFSNSRSEMNVSTLELGDSALYLCASSLRAGSGEQFFGPGTRLTVL.

CDR3 residues: CASSLFRTGTDQETQYF. Written as DNA, the CDR3 is TGTGCCAGCAGTTTATTTAGAACCGGGACGGACCAAGAGACCCAGTACTTC. The chain employs TRBV28 and TRBJ2-5; D tentatively reads TRBD1 or TRBD2 (5 bases each). The germline V and J ends were trimmed by 1 base and 0 bases, with 15 bases remaining between them. The germline V gene has CDR1 MDHEN and CDR2 SYDVKM. CDR3 size: 17 residues.

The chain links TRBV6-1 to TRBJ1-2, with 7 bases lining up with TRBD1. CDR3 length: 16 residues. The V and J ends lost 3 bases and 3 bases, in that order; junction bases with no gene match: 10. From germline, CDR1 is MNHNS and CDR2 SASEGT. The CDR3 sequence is CASSDVGRGLYYGYTF. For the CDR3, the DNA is TGTGCCAGCAGTGATGTCGGGAGGGGGCTTTACTATGGCTACACCTTC.